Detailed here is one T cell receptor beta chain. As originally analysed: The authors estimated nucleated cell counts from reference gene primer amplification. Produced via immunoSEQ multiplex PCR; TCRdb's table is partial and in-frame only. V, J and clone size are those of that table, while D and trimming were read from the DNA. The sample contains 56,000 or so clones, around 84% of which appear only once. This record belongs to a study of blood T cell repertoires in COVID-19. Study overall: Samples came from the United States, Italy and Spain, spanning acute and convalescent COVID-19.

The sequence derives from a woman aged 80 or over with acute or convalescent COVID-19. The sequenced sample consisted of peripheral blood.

This chain's CDR3 is CASSLDSFDTEAFF. In DNA, the CDR3 is TGCGCCAGCAGCTTGGACAGCTTTGACACTGAAGCTTTCTTT. This chain links TRBV5-1 with TRBJ1-1; D gene ambiguous. Trimming took 0 bases from V and 3 from J, leaving 9 bases between them. CDR3 size: 14 residues. Germline CDR1 SGHRS, CDR2 YFSETQ.